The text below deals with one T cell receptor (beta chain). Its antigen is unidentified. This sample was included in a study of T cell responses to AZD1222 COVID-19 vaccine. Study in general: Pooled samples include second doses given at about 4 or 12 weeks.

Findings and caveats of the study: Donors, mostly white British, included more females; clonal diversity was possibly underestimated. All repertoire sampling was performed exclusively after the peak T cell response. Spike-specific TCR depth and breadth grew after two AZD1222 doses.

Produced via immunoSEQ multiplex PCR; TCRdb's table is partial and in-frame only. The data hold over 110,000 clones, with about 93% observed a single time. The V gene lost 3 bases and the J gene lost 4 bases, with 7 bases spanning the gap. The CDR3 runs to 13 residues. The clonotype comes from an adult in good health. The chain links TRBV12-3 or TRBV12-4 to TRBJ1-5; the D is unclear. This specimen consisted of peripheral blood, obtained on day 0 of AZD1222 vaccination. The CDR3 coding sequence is TGTGCCAGCAGTTTGACGAGTAATCAGCCCCAGCATTTT. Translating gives CASSLTSNQPQHF.